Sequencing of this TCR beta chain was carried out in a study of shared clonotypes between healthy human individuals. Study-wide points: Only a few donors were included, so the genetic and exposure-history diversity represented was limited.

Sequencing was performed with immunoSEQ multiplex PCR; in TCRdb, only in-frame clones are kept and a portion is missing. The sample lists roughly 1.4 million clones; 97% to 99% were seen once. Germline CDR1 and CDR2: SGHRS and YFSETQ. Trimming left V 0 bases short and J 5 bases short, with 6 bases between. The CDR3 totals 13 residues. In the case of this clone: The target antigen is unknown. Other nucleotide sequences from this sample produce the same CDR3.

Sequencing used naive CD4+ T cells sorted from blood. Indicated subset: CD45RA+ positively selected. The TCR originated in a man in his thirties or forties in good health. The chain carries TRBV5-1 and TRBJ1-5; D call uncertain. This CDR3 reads CASSLVGDQPQHF. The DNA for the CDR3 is TGCGCCAGCAGCTTGGTTGGGGATCAGCCCCAGCATTTT.